These T cell receptor beta chains were read from a single sample in a study of early T cells in non-severe SARS-CoV-2 infection. TCRdb recomputed calls from the 5' RACE reads with MiXCR, one row per CDR3 protein. This sample has 43,000 or so distinct CDR3 sequences, with nearly 7.5% found just once. Sequencing input: whole blood. The receptor source for this set is an adult who was a healthcare worker with PCR-confirmed SARS-CoV-2 infection or an uninfected control (not recorded which). CDR3s include the opening cysteine and the closing phenylalanine or tryptophan. The order of the fields is J gene, CDR3 length, V gene, CDR3 protein.

j_gene: TRBJ1-1
len: 13
v_gene: TRBV11-2
CDR3aa: CASSRDRGIEAFF

j_gene: TRBJ2-2
len: 14
v_gene: TRBV20-1
CDR3aa: CSASGTSNTGELFF

j_gene: TRBJ2-5
len: 17
v_gene: TRBV18
CDR3aa: CASSPTSGGAGIGTQYF

j_gene: TRBJ2-1
len: 17
v_gene: TRBV28
CDR3aa: CASSAPVEGLSYNEQFF

j_gene: TRBJ2-6
len: 12
v_gene: TRBV29-1
CDR3aa: CSVEATRDVLTF

j_gene: TRBJ1-3
len: 13
v_gene: TRBV4-3
CDR3aa: CASSLRQGYTIYF

j_gene: TRBJ1-5
len: 18
v_gene: TRBV28
CDR3aa: CASSLRTFGTGSNQPQHF

j_gene: TRBJ1-1
len: 15
v_gene: TRBV7-2
CDR3aa: CASSRTGRSDAEAFF

j_gene: TRBJ2-7
len: 16
v_gene: TRBV4-3
CDR3aa: CASSQAYGGTSYEQYF

j_gene: TRBJ1-1
len: 20
v_gene: TRBV9
CDR3aa: CASSVTLSGGRPNMNTEAFF

j_gene: TRBJ2-3
len: 14
v_gene: TRBV5-4
CDR3aa: CASSPLAGEDTQYF

j_gene: TRBJ2-3
len: 12
v_gene: TRBV5-8
CDR3aa: CASSLSRDTQYF

j_gene: TRBJ2-3
len: 17
v_gene: TRBV5-6
CDR3aa: CASSPGLAGEYTDTQYF

j_gene: TRBJ2-3
len: 13
v_gene: TRBV7-2
CDR3aa: CASSLAGLDTQYF

j_gene: TRBJ2-3
len: 17
v_gene: TRBV12-3/TRBV12-4
CDR3aa: CASSGRRLAGNTDTQYF

j_gene: TRBJ2-2
len: 16
v_gene: TRBV20-1
CDR3aa: CSARGTGTSNTGELFF

j_gene: TRBJ2-7
len: 13
v_gene: TRBV6-5
CDR3aa: CASSQDRLYEQYF

j_gene: TRBJ2-2
len: 17
v_gene: TRBV9
CDR3aa: CASSARLAGGNTGELFF

j_gene: TRBJ2-7
len: 14
v_gene: TRBV7-2
CDR3aa: CASSSKGGTSEQYF

j_gene: TRBJ2-2
len: 15
v_gene: TRBV2
CDR3aa: CASSPYTTNTGELFF

j_gene: TRBJ1-1
len: 15
v_gene: TRBV27
CDR3aa: CASGLQDRVGTEAFF

j_gene: TRBJ2-7
len: 13
v_gene: TRBV29-1
CDR3aa: CSVISGGFYEQYF

j_gene: TRBJ2-7
len: 12
v_gene: TRBV11-2
CDR3aa: CASSPPVYEQYF

j_gene: TRBJ1-6
len: 15
v_gene: TRBV10-2
CDR3aa: CASSFLKYYNSPLHF

j_gene: TRBJ2-7
len: 16
v_gene: TRBV27
CDR3aa: CASSFRPGHPYYEQYF

j_gene: TRBJ2-3
len: 14
v_gene: TRBV12-3/TRBV12-4
CDR3aa: CASSPDRVTDTQYF

j_gene: TRBJ2-5
len: 14
v_gene: TRBV12-3/TRBV12-4
CDR3aa: CASRPRREQETQYF

j_gene: TRBJ2-3
len: 15
v_gene: TRBV9
CDR3aa: CASSVVSGPGDTQYF

j_gene: TRBJ2-5
len: 12
v_gene: TRBV5-6
CDR3aa: CASSLAPETQYF

j_gene: TRBJ1-1
len: 12
v_gene: TRBV20-1
CDR3aa: CSAGGQGPSAFF

j_gene: TRBJ2-3
len: 15
v_gene: TRBV19
CDR3aa: CASSPKVGRADTQYF

j_gene: TRBJ2-3
len: 15
v_gene: TRBV5-1
CDR3aa: CASRSLASLTDTQYF

j_gene: TRBJ2-6
len: 17
v_gene: TRBV15
CDR3aa: CATSRVGHLSGANVLTF

j_gene: TRBJ2-4
len: 14
v_gene: TRBV20-1
CDR3aa: CSAQERSAKNIQYF

j_gene: TRBJ2-7
len: 14
v_gene: TRBV20-1
CDR3aa: CSARGTGSDYEQYF

j_gene: TRBJ2-3
len: 14
v_gene: TRBV5-1
CDR3aa: CASLAGRSTDTQYF

j_gene: TRBJ2-1
len: 18
v_gene: TRBV28
CDR3aa: CASGRRLFDSLSGNEQFF

j_gene: TRBJ2-5
len: 14
v_gene: TRBV18
CDR3aa: CASSPREAGETQYF

j_gene: TRBJ1-1
len: 13
v_gene: TRBV29-1
CDR3aa: CSVQTVVTTEAFF

j_gene: TRBJ2-5
len: 14
v_gene: TRBV7-7
CDR3aa: CASTPSTSSETQYF

j_gene: TRBJ1-5
len: 15
v_gene: TRBV7-2
CDR3aa: CASSLVLGVGQPQHF

j_gene: TRBJ2-2
len: 17
v_gene: TRBV28
CDR3aa: CASSSGTARLSTGELFF